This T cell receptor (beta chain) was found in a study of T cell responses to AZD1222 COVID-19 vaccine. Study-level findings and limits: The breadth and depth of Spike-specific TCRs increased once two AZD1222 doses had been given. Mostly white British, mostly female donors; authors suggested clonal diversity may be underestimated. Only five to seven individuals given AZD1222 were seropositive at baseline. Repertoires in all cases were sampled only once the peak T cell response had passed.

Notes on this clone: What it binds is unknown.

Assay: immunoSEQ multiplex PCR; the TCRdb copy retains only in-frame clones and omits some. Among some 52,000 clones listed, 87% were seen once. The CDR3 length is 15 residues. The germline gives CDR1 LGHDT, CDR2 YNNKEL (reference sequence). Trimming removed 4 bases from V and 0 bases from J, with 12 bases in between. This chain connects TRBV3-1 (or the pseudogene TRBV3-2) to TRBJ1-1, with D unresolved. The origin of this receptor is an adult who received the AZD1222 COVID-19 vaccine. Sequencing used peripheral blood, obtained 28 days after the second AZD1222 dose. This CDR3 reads CASSRLRTVNTEAFF. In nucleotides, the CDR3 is TGTGCCAGCAGCCGTCTTAGAACCGTGAACACTGAAGCTTTCTTT.